This note documents a single T cell receptor beta chain sequence. The specificity of this receptor is unknown. Base qualities were left out, and no much larger clone turns up one base away. The data belong to a study of blood T cell repertoires in COVID-19 (dated by TCRdb to 2018 to 2021). About the full investigation: Samples from collaborators originated in the United States, Italy and Spain and spanned both the acute and convalescent phases of COVID-19. The prospective study material was composed of cDNA or gDNA derived from T cells, B-cell-depleted T cells, or PBMCs. Deeply sampled blood TCRbeta repertoires from subjects exposed to, actively infected with, or recovered from COVID-19 were included in the dataset. The repertoires were released in a freely available public database meant as a resource for research on the immune response to SARS-CoV-2. The samples were drawn from the first 160 participants of the ongoing ImmuneRACE study and from 950 to 1,500 subjects provided by 6 global collaborators. The sample metadata nearly always contained a de-identified subject ID, COVID-19 status, age in years and sex. Where available, HLA class I and class II types were taken from metadata supplied by the sample provider and were not determined by assay-based typing.

Compared with germline, V lacks 3 bases and J lacks 7 bases; bases without a gene match: 20. The CDR3 runs 19 residues from the cysteine to the phenylalanine. The entry retains the CDR3 DNA only, 57 bases that are in frame from base 1. The germline V gene supplies CDR1 LGHNA and CDR2 YSLEER. The full study reports these points: How much clinical and demographic metadata was included differed by source and by participant, and the metadata was provided uncurated.

The collaborating institutions used their own protocols to collect whole blood in K2EDTA tubes. For TCRbeta analysis, collaborators shipped samples in one of three forms: frozen whole blood, isolated PBMCs, or DNA extracted from either of those sample types. TCRbeta CDR3 regions were amplified from genomic DNA using the immunoSEQ Assay, a bias-controlled multiplex PCR. In the source study's methods: Within the assay, amplification of reference gene primers was used to estimate how many nucleated cells each sample contained. Sequence reads were collapsed and filtered to measure the absolute abundance of every unique TCRbeta CDR3 rearrangement. Productive Simpson clonality was computed per sample as the square root of Simpson's diversity index over productive rearrangements. TCRdb stores this immuneACCESS table with in-frame sequences only. Part of the clones is absent; in the studies checked, under half of the shortfall reflects unresolved V genes, and no reason is known for the rest. V and J calls plus clone size are reproduced from that table; the DNA served to infer D and trimming. In all, the sample holds around 260,000 clones, and about 85% of those were seen once. The ten top clones hold 3.5% to 4% of the sample.

The chain links TRBV4-3 with TRBJ2-7; 11 central bases correspond to TRBD2. This TCR came from a man younger than 35 with active or convalescent COVID-19. The sequenced sample was peripheral blood. The sequence in DNA is TGCGCCAGCAGCCAGGGTGAAAGGACTAGCGGGTCCGGGGTGGGGGAGCAGTACTTC. This encodes CASSQGERTSGSGVGEQYF.